This T cell receptor beta chain stems from a study of T cell clusters in autoimmune cytopenias. Remarks on this clonotype: Its antigen is as yet unknown.

Study-wide results and limits: TRB repertoire shifts in secondary cytopenia and chronic lymphocytic leukemia mostly reflected lymphoma, not autoimmunity.

One tube held mixed TRB-A and TRB-B primer pools for touch-down PCR. Each CDR3 protein gets one entry in TCRdb, which reprocessed the multiplex PCR reads and gives no DNA. This sample contains around 3,000 distinct CDR3 sequences. TRB was amplified from around 0.25 ug of peripheral blood genomic DNA per sample. The source material was peripheral blood. The receptor was derived from a human donor with an autoimmune cytopenia or autoimmune hepatitis (not recorded which).

Here the CDR3 reads CATSDLPSGRASAGELFF. V gene TRBV24-1 combines with J gene TRBJ2-2; TCRdb outputs TRBD2, but without DNA this stays unchecked. This CDR3 comprises 18 residues. From germline, CDR1 is KGHDR and CDR2 SFDVKD.